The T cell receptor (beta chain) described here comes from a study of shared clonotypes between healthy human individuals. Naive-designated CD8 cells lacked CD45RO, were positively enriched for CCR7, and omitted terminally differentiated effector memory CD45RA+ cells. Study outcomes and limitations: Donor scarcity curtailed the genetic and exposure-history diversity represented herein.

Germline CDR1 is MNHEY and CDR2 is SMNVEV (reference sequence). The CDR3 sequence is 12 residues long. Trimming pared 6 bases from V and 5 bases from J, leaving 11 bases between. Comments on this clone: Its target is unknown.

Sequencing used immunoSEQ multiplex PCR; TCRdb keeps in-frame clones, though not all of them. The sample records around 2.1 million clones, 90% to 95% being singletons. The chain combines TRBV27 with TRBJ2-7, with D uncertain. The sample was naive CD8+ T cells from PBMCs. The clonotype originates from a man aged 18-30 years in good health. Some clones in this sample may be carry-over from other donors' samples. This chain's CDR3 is CASRRGVDEQYF. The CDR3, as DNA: TGTGCCAGCAGACGCGGCGTAGACGAGCAGTACTTC.